Each of the 31 T cell receptor beta chains below was sequenced from the same sample in a study of control samples from healthy donors and cancer patients. The method was immunoSEQ multiplex PCR; TCRdb's version includes in-frame clones alone and lacks a portion of them. The profile shows 100,000 or so clones, approximately 91% of them singletons. Sequenced material: blood. These receptors all come from a woman in her twenties or thirties in good health.

The gene calls are TRBV1 and TRBJ2-1; the D call TRBD2 from the table was never checked on the DNA. TRBV1 is a recognized pseudogene. CDR3 size: 17 residues. CDR3 coding DNA: TGCACCAGCAGCCCAGCGGGACTAGCGGGGGGGTACAATGAGCAGTTCTTC. Encoded protein: CTSSPAGLAGGYNEQFF.

The chain combines TRBV9 with TRBJ2-1; 15 bases fit TRBD2. The ends lost 6 bases at V and 9 bases at J; junction bases unmatched: 10. Germline CDR1 and CDR2: SGDLS and YYNGEE. CDR3 length equals 16 residues. CDR3 nucleotides: TGTGCCAGCACCCGGACTAGCGGGGGGGCAGCCACTGAGCAGTTCTTC. This gives the protein CASTRTSGGAATEQFF.

The chain carries TRBV6-5 and TRBJ2-3, with 9 bases matching TRBD2. Germline assignment: CDR1 MNHEY and CDR2 SVGAGI. Trimming at V came to 5 bases and at J to 1 base, leaving 4 bases not matched to a gene. The CDR3 has 15 amino acids. The CDR3 sequence: CASSRGRARTDTQYF. In nucleotides, the CDR3 is TGTGCCAGCAGTCGCGGGAGGGCCCGCACAGATACGCAGTATTTT.

The V and J genes are TRBV30 and TRBJ1-2; D not resolved. V lost 0 bases to trimming and J lost 8 bases, with 10 bases between them. Looked up from germline, CDR1 is GTSNPN and CDR2 is SVGIG (reference sequence). There are 12 residues in the CDR3. In DNA, the CDR3 is TGTGCCTGGAGTGTACAAGGGTCCGGCTACACCTTC. Encoded protein: CAWSVQGSGYTF.

The J gene is TRBJ1-2, the V gene TRBV5-4, with 7 bases aligning to TRBD1. V gave up 5 bases and J gave up 6 bases; unmatched junction bases: 4. Germline loops: CDR1 SGHNT, CDR2 YYREEE (reference sequence). The CDR3 length is 12 residues. The chain's CDR3 is CASRQGLDGYTF. CDR3 sequence (DNA): TGTGCCAGCAGACAGGGGCTCGATGGCTACACCTTC.

This clone has just one count. The chain uses TRBV7-2 and TRBJ2-5; the match to TRBD1 covers 8 bases. There are 13 residues in the CDR3. Trimming removed 5 bases from V and 4 bases from J; junction bases left unmatched: 3. CDR1 SGHTA and CDR2 FQGNSA come from the germline V gene. The CDR3 DNA reads as TGTGCCAGCAGCCGAGACAGGGGAGAGACCCAGTACTTC. This encodes CASSRDRGETQYF.

This chain connects TRBV15 to TRBJ2-1; 9 bases match TRBD2. CDR3 length: 17 residues. The germline V gene encodes CDR1 LNHNV and CDR2 YYDKDF (reference sequence). Trimming at V came to 6 bases and at J to 6 bases, leaving 15 bases not matched to a gene. CDR3 DNA: TGTGCCACCAGGCCCCCCTCAGCGGGGGGCCTTAGCAATGAGCAGTTCTTC. This gives the protein CATRPPSAGGLSNEQFF.

The chain links TRBV2 to TRBJ1-1, with D unclear. Trimming pared 7 bases from V and 8 bases from J, leaving 17 bases between. The length of the CDR3 is 13 residues. Germline values: CDR1 SNHLY, CDR2 FYNNEI. The CDR3 region has the DNA TGTGCCAGCAACCTAGGGCGAATGACCGAAGCTTTCTTT. Amino acid sequence: CASNLGRMTEAFF.

The V call is TRBV18, the J call TRBJ2-2; D might be TRBD2 (5 bases). V was trimmed by 2 bases and J by 1 base, leaving 11 bases between them. Germline V gene lookup returns CDR1 KGHSH and CDR2 LQKENI. CDR3 size: 16 residues. DNA of the CDR3: TGTGCCAGCTCACCAGGACTCCAAAAGAACACCGGGGAGCTGTTTTTT. It codes for CASSPGLQKNTGELFF.

This rearrangement joins TRBV28 to TRBJ2-1; possible D gene TRBD2, 7 bases. This CDR3 is 15 amino acids long. Germline V CDR1 and CDR2: MDHEN, SYDVKM. V lost 6 bases and J 7 bases, leaving 19 bases between the germline ends. CDR3 DNA: TGTGCCAGCAGCCCCGCGGGGGCCGGAAGAAATGAGCAGTTCTTC. Its translation: CASSPAGAGRNEQFF.

This clone has a handful of counts. The J gene is TRBJ2-1, the V gene TRBV6-5; 10 bases agree with TRBD2. With 7 bases clipped from V and 7 bases from J, the junction kept 10 bases outside the gene matches. CDR1 is MNHEY and CDR2 is SVGAGI in the germline V gene. The length of the CDR3 is 15 residues. The DNA for the CDR3 is TGTGCCAGCACTCACCTAGCGGGAGAGGTTAATGAGCAGTTCTTC. It translates to CASTHLAGEVNEQFF.

This chain connects TRBV2 to TRBJ2-1; a possible D gene is TRBD2 (6 bases). Germline CDR1 and CDR2: SNHLY and FYNNEI. The CDR3 spans 15 residues. The ends were cut back, 6 bases at V and 8 bases at J, with 20 bases in the middle. The CDR3, as DNA: TGTGCCAGCAGCCTGGGACTTCGGGGAGCCGATGAGCAGTTCTTC. Amino acids: CASSLGLRGADEQFF.

The chain has TRBV9 and TRBJ1-1; D not certain. CDR1 is SGDLS and CDR2 is YYNGEE in the germline V gene. Trimming took off 0 bases at V and 2 bases at J, with 8 bases between the two ends. The CDR3 covers 14 residues. The CDR3 nucleotides are TGTGCCAGCAGCGTAGGTCTGGATAACACTGAAGCTTTCTTT. Amino acids: CASSVGLDNTEAFF.

The rearrangement joins TRBV19 to TRBJ1-3; no firm D call. CDR3 length equals 14 residues. Trimming removed 6 bases at V and 0 bases at J, with 9 bases between. Germline V gives CDR1 LNHDA, CDR2 SQIVND (reference sequence). CDR3 sequence: CASRLVGSGNTIYF. The CDR3 DNA is TGTGCCAGTAGGCTGGTCGGCTCTGGAAACACCATATATTTT.

This chain joins TRBV6-1 and TRBJ2-7, with 10 bases lining up with TRBD1. The CDR3 has 15 amino acids. V shed 1 base and J 6 bases; nucleotides not matched to a gene: 6. Germline CDR1 is MNHNS and CDR2 is SASEGT. The CDR3, as DNA: TGTGCCAGCAGTGAAGGAGGGACAGGGGCCGCCGAGCAGTACTTC. Its translation is CASSEGGTGAAEQYF.

This clone was recorded a few times. The chain is built from TRBV27 and TRBJ1-5; no reliable D call. The CDR3 is 13 residues long. Germline V gives CDR1 MNHEY, CDR2 SMNVEV (reference sequence). The germline V and J ends were trimmed by 5 bases and 7 bases, with 12 bases remaining between them. The CDR3 protein is CASSPGGVQPQHF. Written as DNA, the CDR3 is TGTGCCAGCAGTCCGGGAGGCGTACAGCCCCAGCATTTT.

In DNA, the CDR3 is TGTGCCAGCTCACGGACTCTCCAAGAGACCCAGTACTTC. Translated, it gives CASSRTLQETQYF. This chain connects TRBV18 to TRBJ2-5; D possibly corresponds to TRBD2 (5 bases). Trimming shortened V by 4 bases and J by 1 base, and 7 bases separated the two germline ends. The CDR3 is 13 amino acids. Per the germline V gene, CDR1 is KGHSH and CDR2 is LQKENI.

J is TRBJ1-6 and V is TRBV4-2; TRBD1 matches 7 bases. The J segment lost 7 bases and the V segment lost 5 bases, leaving 8 bases of the junction unmatched. This CDR3 has 15 amino acids. The germline V gene encodes CDR1 LGHNA and CDR2 YNFKEQ. The CDR3 DNA reads as TGTGCCAGCAGCGGAAAGGGGGCATCGAATTCACCCCTCCACTTT. Translating gives CASSGKGASNSPLHF.

V is TRBV9 and J is TRBJ2-7; D is perhaps TRBD1 (5 bases). This CDR3 is built from 13 residues. Trimming removed 0 bases from V and 2 bases from J, with 6 bases in between. Germline CDR1 SGDLS, CDR2 YYNGEE. The CDR3 nucleotides are TGTGCCAGCAGCGTAGAGGGGACCTACGAGCAGTACTTC. It specifies CASSVEGTYEQYF. The whole variable domain, remainder taken from reference TRBV9 and TRBJ2-7, is DSGVTQTPKHLITATGQRVTLRCSPRSGDLSVYWYQQSLDQGLQFLIQYYNGEERAKGNILERFSAQQFPDLHSELNLSSLELGDSALYFCASSVEGTYEQYFGPGTRLTVT.

Only one count was recorded for this clone. The chain carries TRBV18 and TRBJ1-2; 10 positions match TRBD1. The CDR3 totals 16 residues. V lost 2 bases, J lost 6 bases, and 9 bases stayed unmatched. Germline V gene lookup returns CDR1 KGHSH and CDR2 LQKENI. The CDR3 region has the DNA TGTGCCAGCTCACCAAACCTGGGGACAGGGGTTAATGGCTACACCTTC. Protein product: CASSPNLGTGVNGYTF.

The rearrangement uses TRBV18 and TRBJ2-7, with D possibly matching TRBD1 (6 bases). The germline gives CDR1 KGHSH, CDR2 LQKENI. The CDR3 is 15 amino acids. Trimming left V 6 bases short and J 3 bases short, with 18 bases between. This CDR3 reads CASSLPGHGIYEQYF. The CDR3 nucleotides are TGTGCCAGCTCGCTTCCGGGACATGGGATCTACGAGCAGTACTTC. Filled out from reference TRBV18 and TRBJ2-7, the complete variable domain reads NAGVMQNPRHLVRRRGQEARLRCSPMKGHSHVYWYRQLPEEGLKFMVYLQKENIIDESGMPKERFSAEFPKEGPSILRIQQVVRGDSAAYFCASSLPGHGIYEQYFGPGTRLTVT.

V usage is TRBV19 and J usage is TRBJ2-2, with 9 bases matching TRBD1. The germline V gene has CDR1 LNHDA and CDR2 SQIVND (reference sequence). CDR3 length: 13 residues. V lost 9 bases, J lost 7 bases, and 6 bases stayed unmatched. The CDR3 sequence: CASRTGVFGELFF. The DNA of the CDR3 is TGTGCCAGCCGGACAGGGGTATTCGGGGAGCTGTTTTTT.

This chain joins TRBV5-1 and TRBJ1-3; D uncertain. CDR1 and CDR2 from the germline V gene are SGHRS and YFSETQ. The CDR3 loop spans 15 amino acids. The V end lost 0 bases, the J end lost 4 bases, and 11 bases lay between the germline ends. The DNA of the CDR3 is TGCGCCAGCAGCTTGGAAGCCGCAGCAGGAAACACCATATATTTT. It is translated as CASSLEAAAGNTIYF.

V gene TRBV7-6 combines with J gene TRBJ2-7; D unresolved. The V gene's germline CDR1 is SGHVS and CDR2 FNYEAQ. This CDR3 has 16 amino acids. Trimming took off 0 bases at V and 3 bases at J, with 15 bases between the two ends. CDR3 sequence: CASSLAGKGRSYEQYF. The CDR3 coding sequence is TGTGCCAGCAGCTTAGCGGGGAAGGGCCGAAGCTACGAGCAGTACTTC. The variable domain in full, with the rest retrieved from reference TRBV7-6 and TRBJ2-7, is GAGVSQSPRYKVTKRGQDVALRCDPISGHVSLYWYRQALGQGPEFLTYFNYEAQQDKSGLPNDRFSAERPEGSISTLTIQRTEQRDSAMYRCASSLAGKGRSYEQYFGPGTRLTVT.

This clone was seen a single time. V and J are TRBV9 and TRBJ2-1; TRBD2 matches 9 bases. CDR3 length: 15 amino acids. The germline V gene has CDR1 SGDLS and CDR2 YYNGEE. V shed 0 bases and J 8 bases; nucleotides not matched to a gene: 6. The CDR3 coding sequence is TGTGCCAGCAGCGTAGGGGCTAGCGGGAAGGATGAGCAGTTCTTC. Residues: CASSVGASGKDEQFF.

The chain couples TRBV10-3 to TRBJ1-1; D gene uncertain. CDR1 ENHRY and CDR2 SYGVKD come from the germline V gene. Trimming removed 0 bases at V and 9 bases at J, with 11 bases between. The CDR3 extends over 13 amino acids. The CDR3 reads CAISESGGVKAFF. The CDR3 DNA follows: TGTGCCATCAGTGAGTCGGGCGGGGTTAAAGCTTTCTTT.

This chain links TRBV12-3 or TRBV12-4 with TRBJ1-1, with 7 bases aligning to TRBD1. This CDR3 contains 12 residues. The trim removed 2 bases at V and 8 bases at J, leaving 2 bases unmatched. The CDR3 region has the DNA TGTGCCAGCAGTTTACAGACAGGGGAAGCTTTCTTT. Residues: CASSLQTGEAFF.

This clone was counted only a few times. V is TRBV15 and J is TRBJ1-5; D is undetermined. V shed 6 bases and J shed 7 bases, with 10 bases lying between them. The length of the CDR3 is 12 residues. Germline CDR1 reads LNHNV; CDR2 reads YYDKDF (reference sequence). The CDR3 region is CATSYPGQPQHF. The CDR3 DNA is TGTGCCACCAGTTACCCCGGCCAGCCCCAGCATTTT.

The rearrangement links TRBV24-1 to TRBJ2-2; 7 bases agree with TRBD1. Losses at the gene ends were 1 base for V and 0 bases for J; bases not matched to a gene: 13. The CDR3 length is 20 residues. In germline, CDR1 is KGHDR, CDR2 SFDVKD. The CDR3 spells CATSDFYRGTADTNTGELFF. The DNA for the CDR3 is TGTGCCACCAGTGATTTTTACCGTGGGACAGCCGATACGAACACCGGGGAGCTGTTTTTT.

This clone has only one observation. V is TRBV3-1 (or the pseudogene TRBV3-2) and J is TRBJ2-7, with D unresolved. Germline CDR1 is LGHDT and CDR2 is YNNKEL (reference sequence). The ends were cut back, 1 base at V and 1 base at J, with 2 bases in the middle. CDR3 size: 12 residues. The CDR3 loop is CASSQASYEQYF. CDR3 DNA sequence: TGTGCCAGCAGCCAAGCATCCTACGAGCAGTACTTC.

The chain has TRBV19 and TRBJ1-5, with D tentatively TRBD1 (6 bases). V lost 5 bases and J 2 bases, leaving 13 bases between the germline ends. The CDR3 has 15 amino acids. Per germline, CDR1 LNHDA and CDR2 SQIVND (reference sequence). CDR3 sequence: CASSEQGRGNQPQHF. The CDR3 DNA is TGTGCCAGTAGTGAACAGGGTCGGGGCAATCAGCCCCAGCATTTT. The full variable domain, with the rest looked up from reference TRBV19 and TRBJ1-5, is DGGITQSPKYLFRKEGQNVTLSCEQNLNHDAMYWYRQDPGQGLRLIYYSQIVNDFQKGDIAEGYSVSREKKESFPLTVTSAQKNPTAFYLCASSEQGRGNQPQHFGDGTRLSIL.